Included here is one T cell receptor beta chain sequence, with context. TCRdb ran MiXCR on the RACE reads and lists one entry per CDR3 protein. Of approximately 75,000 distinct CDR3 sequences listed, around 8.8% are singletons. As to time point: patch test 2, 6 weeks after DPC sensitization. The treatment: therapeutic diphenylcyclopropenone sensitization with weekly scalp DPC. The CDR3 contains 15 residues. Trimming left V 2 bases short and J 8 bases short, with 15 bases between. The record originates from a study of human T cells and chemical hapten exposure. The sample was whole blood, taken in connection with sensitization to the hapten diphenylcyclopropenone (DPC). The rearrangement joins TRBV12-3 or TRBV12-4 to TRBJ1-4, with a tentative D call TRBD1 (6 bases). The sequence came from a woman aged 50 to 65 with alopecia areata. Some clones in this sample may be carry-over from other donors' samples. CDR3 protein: CASSLSRGAGEKLFF. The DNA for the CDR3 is TGTGCCAGCAGTTTAAGCCGGGGGGCAGGGGAAAAACTGTTTTTT.